Following are 3 T cell receptor beta chains from one sample sequenced in a study of vaccination and CD4 T cells after COVID-19. No antigen has been identified for these receptors. With the Oncomine TCR Beta short-read assay, DNA from cultured CD4+ T cells was sequenced. TCRdb itself ran the PCR reads through MiXCR, one entry per CDR3 protein. The sample contains about 17,000 distinct CDR3 sequences, about 51% of which appear only once. Time point defined: late sampling 161 to 241 days after vaccination in three convalescent patients. The treatment here: approximately nine-day PBMC culture with coronavirus spike peptide pools or control peptides (ViraFEST assay). The sequenced sample was CD4+ T cells from blood, cultured in vitro, obtained about 7 months after SARS-CoV-2 vaccination. The receptors were gathered from a human donor who had recovered from COVID-19.

This clonotype turned up a few times. The J gene is TRBJ2-7, the V gene TRBV6-5; D may correspond to TRBD1 or TRBD2 (5 bases each). The V end lost 2 bases, the J end lost 3 bases, and 17 bases lay between the germline ends. Germline lookup yields CDR1 MNHEY and CDR2 SVGAGI. The CDR3 runs 16 residues. As DNA, the CDR3 is TGTGCCAGCAGTTACCCCCGGGGCGGGTATTTCTACGAGCAGTACTTC. This gives the protein CASSYPRGGYFYEQYF.

The rearrangement uses TRBV6-5 and TRBJ2-7; 7 bases line up with TRBD1. The CDR3 has 13 residues. The ends lost 3 bases at V and 7 bases at J; junction bases unmatched: 6. CDR1 is MNHEY and CDR2 is SVGAGI in the germline V gene. CDR3 amino acids: CASSYTGVGEQYF. CDR3 coding DNA: TGTGCCAGCAGTTATACAGGGGTCGGGGAGCAGTACTTC.

V usage is TRBV6-2 or TRBV6-3 and J usage is TRBJ2-5, with TRBD2 matching 8 bases. J was trimmed by 10 bases and V by 4 bases; bases with no gene match: 8. This CDR3 has 13 residues. Looked up from germline, CDR1 is MNHEY and CDR2 is SVGEGT. The CDR3 coding sequence is TGTGCCAGCAGTTTCATCACCGGGGGGGACCAGTACTTC. Amino acid sequence: CASSFITGGDQYF.